Below are 7 T cell receptor beta chains sequenced from a single sample in a study of blood T cell repertoires in COVID-19. Produced via immunoSEQ multiplex PCR; TCRdb's table is partial and in-frame only. This sample yields tens of thousands of clones, of which 87% are seen a single time; around 7% belongs to the top ten. Material: peripheral blood. The receptors originated from a human donor in a cohort sampled during active COVID-19.

The rearrangement uses TRBV19 and TRBJ2-2; 7 nucleotides match TRBD2. This CDR3 contains 18 residues. J was trimmed by 5 bases and V by 6 bases; bases with no gene match: 18. Germline CDR1 is LNHDA and CDR2 is SQIVND (reference sequence). This CDR3 reads CASSTEPRDYVGTGELFF. The CDR3 DNA sequence: TGTGCCAGTAGCACCGAACCTCGGGACTATGTTGGAACCGGGGAGCTGTTTTTT.

This clone turned up a few times. V and J are TRBV9 and TRBJ2-3, with 7 bases fitting TRBD2. V gave up 0 bases and J gave up 6 bases; unmatched junction bases: 16. Germline V lookup: CDR1 SGDLS, CDR2 YYNGEE. The CDR3 runs 18 residues. The CDR3 DNA is TGTGCCAGCAGCGTAGTTCCGGGAGGAACCCCATATTCTGATACGCAGTATTTT. Amino acid sequence: CASSVVPGGTPYSDTQYF.

This clone was detected once. The chain joins TRBV5-5 to TRBJ2-2; TRBD1 is a possible D gene (7 bases). The germline gives CDR1 SGHKS, CDR2 YYEKEE (reference sequence). CDR3 length equals 16 residues. V lost 2 bases to trimming and J lost 3 bases, with 14 bases between them. CDR3 region: CASSLAGGGYTGELFF. The CDR3 bases are TGTGCCAGCAGCTTAGCAGGAGGGGGCTACACCGGGGAGCTGTTTTTT.

This sequence joins TRBV2 and TRBJ2-2; 8 bases map to TRBD1. With 4 bases clipped from V and 7 bases from J, the junction kept 8 bases outside the gene matches. The germline V gene encodes CDR1 SNHLY and CDR2 FYNNEI. The CDR3 totals 15 residues. The CDR3 loop reads CASSVGTGGFGELFF. The CDR3 bases are TGTGCCAGCAGTGTCGGGACAGGAGGTTTCGGGGAGCTGTTTTTT.

J is TRBJ2-2 and V is TRBV6-2 or TRBV6-3, with TRBD2 matching over 9 bases. Germline trimming cut 0 bases from V and 5 bases from J; bases unmatched to any gene: 10. This CDR3 spans 18 amino acids. The germline V gene has CDR1 MNHEY and CDR2 SVGEGT. CDR3 nucleotides: TGTGCCAGCAGTTACTCGGGCAGCGGGGGGATCCCGACCGGGGAGCTGTTTTTT. Residues: CASSYSGSGGIPTGELFF.

The chain links TRBV2 to TRBJ2-7, with D uncertain. This CDR3 has 13 residues. Germline lookup yields CDR1 SNHLY and CDR2 FYNNEI. The V end was cut by 8 bases, the J end by 1 base, with 12 bases between. CDR3 in DNA: TGTGCCAGCCGCCTGGGCCCTTCCTACGAGCAGTACTTC. It yields the protein CASRLGPSYEQYF.

The V call is TRBV7-8, the J call TRBJ2-5; 9 bases are shared with TRBD2. Germline lookup yields CDR1 SGHVS and CDR2 FQNEAQ. The CDR3 has 16 residues. V lost 0 bases, J lost 4 bases, and 6 bases stayed unmatched. CDR3 protein: CASSLAELAGRETQYF. Written as DNA, the CDR3 is TGTGCCAGCAGCTTAGCGGAGCTAGCGGGGAGAGAGACCCAGTACTTC.